This T cell receptor (beta chain) was captured by sequencing in a study of beta chain features in type 1 diabetes. Per the germline V gene, CDR1 is SGDLS and CDR2 is YYNGEE. Trimming removed 0 bases from V and 4 bases from J, with 13 bases in between. CDR3 size: 16 residues. Study-wide findings and caveats: Here, the possible influence of HLA type (on TCRB rearrangement) remained unresolved. VDJ junctions from type 1 diabetes patients carried fewer insertions and larger deletions.

This clone has only a few counts. Its specificity is not known. Reverse transcription of all isolated RNA meant that expressed TCRB transcripts were sequenced. The average read count of naive, central memory and regulatory T cell samples was approximately 4 million. Libraries were prepared by immunoSEQ multiplex PCR; TCRdb keeps only in-frame clonotypes and omits some of them. The table includes about 320,000 clones, about 15% detected once. All sorted populations exceeded 95% purity. The receptor was isolated from a man in his thirties or forties in good health. This chain connects TRBV9 to TRBJ2-2; weak D call: TRBD2 (6 bases). Material for sequencing was central memory CD4+ T cells from blood. The CDR3 loop is CASSVASSVGTGELFF. The CDR3 DNA reads as TGTGCCAGCAGCGTAGCCTCTAGCGTGGGCACCGGGGAGCTGTTTTTT.